This TCR beta chain derives from a study of vaccination effects on CD4 cells after COVID-19. As for the study in general: Two-dose vaccination with either BNT162b2 or mRNA-1273 was given to the participants. General study findings and limits: The vaccine-induced clones of healthy vaccinees included only 1 of 255 that cross-reacted with common cold coronaviruses.

ViraFEST assay sequencing came after antigen-specific CD4+ T cells were expanded with viral peptide pools. Having been cultured for under twelve days, the cells underwent CD4+ T cell isolation. The vaccine recipients had no prior SARS-CoV-2 infection, with negative nucleocapsid antibodies. Cultures had half their medium replaced with IL-2 medium on days 3 and 7. A note on this clone: Its antigen is not identified.

TCRdb keeps only in-frame clones here, not all; method: immunoSEQ multiplex PCR. Among about 20,000 clones, around 79% were seen once, and the ten largest hold approximately 19%. V dropped 3 bases and J dropped 0 bases, with 18 bases sitting between them. Germline V gives CDR1 LGHDT, CDR2 YNNKEL (reference sequence). This CDR3 comprises 19 residues. The sequenced sample was CD4+ T cells from PBMCs cultured with HCoV-NL63 spike peptides, obtained before COVID-19 vaccination. This TCR was sampled from a human donor who received a COVID-19 vaccine. This rearrangement joins TRBV3-1 (or the pseudogene TRBV3-2) to TRBJ1-6; D is perhaps TRBD1 (5 bases). CDR3 in amino acids: CASSQSHLKGSSYNSPLHF. The CDR3 nucleotides are TGTGCCAGCAGCCAGAGTCATCTCAAGGGGAGCTCCTATAATTCACCCCTCCACTTT.